These 18 T cell receptor beta chains share one sample of origin, sequenced in a study of T cells in Graves' hyperthyroidism and ophthalmopathy. Amplification targeted TCR beta CDR3 regions from RNA transcripts. The study used the HTBI primer set for a first-round RT-PCR of the TCR CDR3. TCRdb analysed the multiplex PCR reads with MiXCR anew, one entry per CDR3 protein. The sample lists nearly 750,000 distinct CDR3 sequences, about a third seen once, with around 32% in the top ten. Sequenced input: blood. These receptors came from a woman in her forties with Graves' hyperthyroidism.

V gene TRBV10-3 combines with J gene TRBJ2-5; 7 positions match TRBD1. Germline values: CDR1 ENHRY, CDR2 SYGVKD. The CDR3 loop spans 14 amino acids. J gave up 0 bases and V 3 bases, and 1 base lay outside the gene matches. CDR3 in amino acids: CAISDGTDQETQYF. The CDR3 DNA sequence: TGTGCCATCAGTGACGGGACAGACCAAGAGACCCAGTACTTC.

The rearrangement uses TRBV4-3 and TRBJ1-3; D not resolved. In germline, CDR1 is LGHNA, CDR2 YSLEER. V was trimmed by 0 bases and J by 4 bases, leaving 10 bases between them. The CDR3 extends over 15 amino acids. CDR3 amino acids: CASSQDQDYGNTIYF. In nucleotides, the CDR3 is TGCGCCAGCAGCCAAGATCAGGATTACGGAAACACCATATATTTT.

This clonotype has at least ten counts. The chain joins TRBV20-1 to TRBJ1-1, with TRBD1 as a possible D gene (5 bases). V lost 5 bases and J 2 bases, leaving 15 bases between the germline ends. The length of the CDR3 is 14 residues. Germline-derived CDR1 and CDR2 are DFQATT and SNEGSKA (reference sequence). The CDR3 DNA reads TGCAGTGCTCGAGGGGCGATGGGCAACACTGAAGCTTTCTTT. Its translation is CSARGAMGNTEAFF.

This clonotype was counted many times. The chain joins TRBV7-8 to TRBJ1-4, with a weak D call TRBD1 (5 bases). The CDR3 consists of 15 residues. Per the germline V gene, CDR1 is SGHVS and CDR2 is FQNEAQ. V lost 0 bases, J lost 5 bases, and 10 bases lay in between. The CDR3: CASSLAGRLNEKLFF. DNA for the CDR3: TGTGCCAGCAGCTTAGCGGGACGGTTGAATGAAAAACTGTTTTTT.

This clonotype showed up many times. V is TRBV20-1 and J is TRBJ1-6; the D gene is possibly TRBD1 (5 bases). This CDR3 contains 14 residues. Germline V gene sequence: CDR1 DFQATT, CDR2 SNEGSKA (reference sequence). Between the trimmed V and J ends, which lost 6 bases and 8 bases, there was a span of 17 bases. DNA of the CDR3: TGCAGTGCAAAGTGGTGGGGCGTAGATTCACCCCTCCACTTT. Protein: CSAKWWGVDSPLHF.

The table lists this clonotype with many counts. The chain uses TRBV29-1 and TRBJ2-2; D is tentatively TRBD1 or TRBD2 (5 bases each). V was cut by 7 bases and J by 1 base, with 13 bases left in between. Germline loops: CDR1 SQVTM, CDR2 ANQGSEA. The CDR3 contains 14 residues. The CDR3 sequence: CSGRLRGNTGELFF. The DNA of the CDR3 is TGCAGCGGTCGACTAAGGGGGAACACCGGGGAGCTGTTTTTT.

The chain is built from TRBV20-1 and TRBJ1-2; 8 nucleotides match TRBD1. The CDR3 totals 11 residues. Germline assignment: CDR1 DFQATT and CDR2 SNEGSKA (reference sequence). J was trimmed by 7 bases and V by 5 bases; bases with no gene match: 3. CDR3 in amino acids: CSADQGAGYTF. Written as DNA, the CDR3 is TGCAGTGCTGACCAGGGGGCTGGCTACACCTTC.

J is TRBJ2-1 and V is TRBV2; weak D call: TRBD2 (5 bases). This CDR3 comprises 13 residues. Trimming cost V 3 bases and J 10 bases, with 13 bases left between them. From germline, CDR1 is SNHLY and CDR2 FYNNEI. The CDR3 bases are TGTGCCAGCAGTGAGGGAGCCCGGCCGGAGCAGTTCTTC. Translation gives CASSEGARPEQFF. Full variable domain (remainder filled in from reference TRBV2 and TRBJ2-1): EPEVTQTPSHQVTQMGQEVILRCVPISNHLYFYWYRQILGQKVEFLVSFYNNEISEKSEIFDDQFSVERPDGSNFTLKIRSTKLEDSAMYFCASSEGARPEQFFGPGTRLTVL.

About this clonotype itself: This is likely a read error, given that the CDR3 carries no conserved phenylalanine or tryptophan at its end. J is TRBJ1-1 and V is TRBV12-3 or TRBV12-4; TRBD1 is a possible D gene (6 bases). This CDR3 has 14 amino acids. Trimming took 4 bases from V and 2 from J, leaving 11 bases between them. Here the CDR3 reads CASSYWTENTEAFL. The DNA for the CDR3 is TGTGCCAGCAGTTATTGGACAGAAAACACTGAAGCTTTCCTT.

This clonotype showed up many times. V is TRBV5-5 and J is TRBJ1-2, with D perhaps TRBD1 (5 bases). Trimming took 4 bases from V and 4 from J, leaving 11 bases between them. The CDR3 extends over 13 amino acids. Germline loops: CDR1 SGHKS, CDR2 YYEKEE (reference sequence). CDR3 in amino acids: CASSLGLIYGYTF. The CDR3 coding sequence is TGTGCCAGCAGCCTGGGACTGATCTATGGCTACACCTTC.

The chain couples TRBV20-1 to TRBJ1-5, with D possibly TRBD1 on 6 matching bases. The V gene lost 3 bases and the J gene lost 4 bases, with 10 bases spanning the gap. Germline V lookup: CDR1 DFQATT, CDR2 SNEGSKA (reference sequence). CDR3 length: 13 amino acids. The CDR3: CSASQGRNQPQHF. In nucleotides, the CDR3 is TGCAGTGCTAGTCAGGGGAGGAATCAGCCCCAGCATTTT.

The chain recombines TRBV5-1 with TRBJ2-2; a possible D gene is TRBD1 (5 bases). The CDR3 runs 15 residues. The V end was cut by 1 base, the J end by 6 bases, with 13 bases between. CDR1 and CDR2 (germline): SGHRS, YFSETQ. The CDR3 region has the DNA TGCGCCAGCAGCTTGCTCTCCAGGGCCCCCGGGGAGCTGTTTTTT. Protein: CASSLLSRAPGELFF.

This clonotype was detected a few times. This rearrangement joins TRBV11-2 to TRBJ2-5; 9 positions agree with TRBD1. This CDR3 has 16 amino acids. Per germline, CDR1 SGHAT and CDR2 FQNNGV. Trimming at V came to 5 bases and at J to 5 bases, leaving 12 bases not matched to a gene. Here the CDR3 reads CASSPGQGLKGETQYF. The CDR3 DNA is TGTGCCAGCAGCCCGGGACAGGGTTTGAAGGGGGAGACCCAGTACTTC.

CDR3 protein: CASSQALGQGYGYTF. The CDR3 DNA sequence: TGTGCCAGCAGCCAAGCCCTAGGACAGGGCTATGGCTACACCTTC. This chain joins TRBV7-8 and TRBJ1-2; TRBD1 matches 8 bases. V lost 5 bases and J lost 4; bases outside the gene matches: 9. The CDR3 runs to 15 residues. CDR1 and CDR2 from the germline V gene are SGHVS and FQNEAQ.

This clonotype occurred many times. The J gene is TRBJ1-5, the V gene TRBV10-3; tentatively, D is TRBD1 (5 bases). The V gene's germline CDR1 is ENHRY and CDR2 SYGVKD. The CDR3 sequence is 13 residues long. Trimming cost V 6 bases and J 1 base, with 7 bases left between them. The CDR3 loop is CAIRRDSNQPQHF. In DNA, the CDR3 is TGTGCCATCAGACGGGACAGCAATCAGCCCCAGCATTTT.

The chain uses TRBV11-1 and TRBJ1-1; a possible D gene is TRBD1 (6 bases). CDR3 length equals 12 residues. Per germline, CDR1 SGHAT and CDR2 FQDESV (reference sequence). V was cut by 5 bases and J by 9 bases, with 13 bases left in between. CDR3 protein: CASSVGGAKAFF. CDR3 DNA: TGTGCCAGCAGCGTAGGGGGGGCGAAAGCTTTCTTT.

The chain has TRBV7-9 and TRBJ1-1, with a tentative D call TRBD1 (5 bases). Germline assignment: CDR1 SEHNR and CDR2 FQNEAQ (reference sequence). V was shortened by 6 bases and J by 3 bases, with 26 bases between the two germline ends. The CDR3 loop spans 18 amino acids. CDR3 residues: CASREGTRAARGDTEAFF. Here the CDR3 DNA reads TGTGCCAGCAGAGAAGGGACCCGGGCCGCGAGGGGCGACACTGAAGCTTTCTTT.

In its sample, this clonotype was seen many times. The gene calls are TRBV6-1 and TRBJ1-1; no reliable D call. Trimming shortened V by 3 bases and J by 1 base, and 9 bases separated the two germline ends. Germline V lookup: CDR1 MNHNS, CDR2 SASEGT. The length of the CDR3 is 14 residues. The CDR3 sequence is CASSDGRPNTEAFF. The CDR3 nucleotides read TGTGCCAGCAGTGATGGCAGGCCGAACACTGAAGCTTTCTTT.